The present T cell receptor beta chain was sequenced within a study of blood T cell repertoires in COVID-19. Enrollment of patients from Seattle took place during active infection, with longitudinal follow-up. Libraries were prepared by immunoSEQ multiplex PCR; TCRdb keeps only in-frame clonotypes and omits some of them. Among 270,000 or so clones listed, 85% to 90% were seen once. CDR3 length: 16 amino acids. CDR1 and CDR2 (germline): KGHSH, LQKENI. V gave up 4 bases and J gave up 7 bases; unmatched junction bases: 11. The sequenced sample consisted of peripheral blood. This TCR was sampled from an older woman with COVID-19, enrolled during active disease. The gene calls are TRBV18 and TRBJ1-4, with 8 bases identical to TRBD1. CDR3 DNA sequence: TGTGCCAGCTCACTCAACCCGGGACAGGCCGGTGAAAAACTGTTTTTT. Translation: CASSLNPGQAGEKLFF.